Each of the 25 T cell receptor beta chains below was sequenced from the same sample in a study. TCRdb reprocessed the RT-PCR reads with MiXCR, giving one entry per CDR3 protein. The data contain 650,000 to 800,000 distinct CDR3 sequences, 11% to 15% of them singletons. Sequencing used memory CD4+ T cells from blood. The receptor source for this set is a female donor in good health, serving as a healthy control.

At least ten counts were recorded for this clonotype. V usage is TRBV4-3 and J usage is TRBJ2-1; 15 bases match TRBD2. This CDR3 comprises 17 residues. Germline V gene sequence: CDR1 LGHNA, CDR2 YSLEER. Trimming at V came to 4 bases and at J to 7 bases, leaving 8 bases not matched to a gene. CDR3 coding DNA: TGCGCCAGCAGCCGACCGGGACTAGCGGGAGGCATGAATGAGCAGTTCTTC. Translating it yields CASSRPGLAGGMNEQFF.

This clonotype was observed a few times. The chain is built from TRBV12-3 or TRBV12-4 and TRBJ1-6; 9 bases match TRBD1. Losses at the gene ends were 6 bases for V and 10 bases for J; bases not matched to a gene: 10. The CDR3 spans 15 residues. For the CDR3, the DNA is TGTGCCAGCAGCGGTACAGGGGGCATTGGCTCACCCCTCCACTTT. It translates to CASSGTGGIGSPLHF.

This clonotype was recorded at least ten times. For the CDR3, the DNA is TGTGCCAGCAGTTACTCGCTTCAGGGGGCGTGGACTGAAGCTTTCTTT. This translates into CASSYSLQGAWTEAFF. This sequence joins TRBV6-5 and TRBJ1-1; TRBD1 aligns across 8 bases. CDR1 and CDR2 from the germline V gene are MNHEY and SVGAGI. The CDR3 sequence is 16 residues long. V lost 0 bases and J lost 5; bases outside the gene matches: 8.

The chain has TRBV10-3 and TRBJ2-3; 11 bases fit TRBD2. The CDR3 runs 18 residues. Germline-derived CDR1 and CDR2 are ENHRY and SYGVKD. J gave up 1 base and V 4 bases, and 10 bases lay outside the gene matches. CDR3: CAISGSGRAPDGTDTQYF. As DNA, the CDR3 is TGTGCCATCAGTGGTAGCGGGAGGGCGCCCGATGGCACAGATACGCAGTATTTT.

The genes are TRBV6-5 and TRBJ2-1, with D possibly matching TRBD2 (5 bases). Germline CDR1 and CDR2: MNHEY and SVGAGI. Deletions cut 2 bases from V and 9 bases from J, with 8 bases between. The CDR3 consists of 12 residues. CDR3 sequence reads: CASSYPSGEQFF. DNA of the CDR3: TGTGCCAGCAGTTACCCCAGCGGTGAGCAGTTCTTC.

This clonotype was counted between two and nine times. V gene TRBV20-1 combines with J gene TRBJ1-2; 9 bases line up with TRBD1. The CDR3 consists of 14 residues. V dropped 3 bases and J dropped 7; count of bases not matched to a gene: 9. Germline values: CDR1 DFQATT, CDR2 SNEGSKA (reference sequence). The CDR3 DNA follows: TGCAGTGCTAGGCTTCACGGGACAGGGTTTGGCTACACCTTC. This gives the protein CSARLHGTGFGYTF.

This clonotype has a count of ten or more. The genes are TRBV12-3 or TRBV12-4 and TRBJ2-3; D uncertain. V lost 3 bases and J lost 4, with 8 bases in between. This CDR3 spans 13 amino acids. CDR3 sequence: CASSLSWADTQYF. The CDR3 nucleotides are TGTGCCAGCAGTTTGTCCTGGGCAGATACGCAGTATTTT.

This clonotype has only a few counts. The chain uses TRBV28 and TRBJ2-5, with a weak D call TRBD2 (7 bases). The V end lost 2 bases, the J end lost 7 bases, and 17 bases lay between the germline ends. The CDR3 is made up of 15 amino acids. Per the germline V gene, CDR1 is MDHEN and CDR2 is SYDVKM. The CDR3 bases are TGTGCCAGCAGTTTAGGGGGGCCCGGCGGGGGGACCCAGTACTTC. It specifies CASSLGGPGGGTQYF.

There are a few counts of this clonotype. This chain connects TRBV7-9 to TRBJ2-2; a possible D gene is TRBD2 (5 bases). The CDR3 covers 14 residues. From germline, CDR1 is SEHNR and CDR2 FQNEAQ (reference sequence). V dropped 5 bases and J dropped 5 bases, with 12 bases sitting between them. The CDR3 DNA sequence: TGTGCCAGCAGCCCGATGTCGGGGACCGGGGAGCTGTTTTTT. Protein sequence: CASSPMSGTGELFF.

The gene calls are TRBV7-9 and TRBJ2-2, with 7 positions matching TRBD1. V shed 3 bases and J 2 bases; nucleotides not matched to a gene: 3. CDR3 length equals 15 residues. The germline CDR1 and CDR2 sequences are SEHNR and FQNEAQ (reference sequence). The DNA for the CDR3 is TGTGCCAGCAGCTTTGACAGGGTCAACACCGGGGAGCTGTTTTTT. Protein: CASSFDRVNTGELFF.

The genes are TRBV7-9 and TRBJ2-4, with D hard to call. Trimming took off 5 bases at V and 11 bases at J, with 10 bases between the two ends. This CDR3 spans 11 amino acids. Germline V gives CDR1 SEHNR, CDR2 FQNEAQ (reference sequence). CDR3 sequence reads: CASSGSNFQYF. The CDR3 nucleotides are TGTGCCAGCAGCGGGTCTAATTTTCAGTACTTC.

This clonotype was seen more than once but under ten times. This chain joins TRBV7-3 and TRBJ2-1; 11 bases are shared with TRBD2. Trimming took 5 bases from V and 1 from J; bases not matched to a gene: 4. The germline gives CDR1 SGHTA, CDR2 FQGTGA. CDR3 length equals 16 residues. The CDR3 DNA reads TGTGCCAGCAGCCGACTAGCGGGAATGTCCTACAATGAGCAGTTCTTC. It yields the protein CASSRLAGMSYNEQFF.

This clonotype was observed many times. Here the CDR3 DNA reads TGCAGTGCTAGGGCACTAGCGGGAGCGGATACTTCTCAAGAGACCCAGTACTTC. It translates to CSARALAGADTSQETQYF. J is TRBJ2-5 and V is TRBV20-1; 11 bases are a match to TRBD2. CDR3 length equals 18 residues. CDR1 is DFQATT, CDR2 SNEGSKA, per germline (reference sequence). V lost 3 bases to trimming and J lost 2 bases; unmatched junction nucleotides: 14.

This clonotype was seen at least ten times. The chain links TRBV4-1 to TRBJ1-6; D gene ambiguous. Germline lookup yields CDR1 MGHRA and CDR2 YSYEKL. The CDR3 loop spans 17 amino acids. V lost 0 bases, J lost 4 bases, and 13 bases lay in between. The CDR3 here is CASSQDKAMGYNSPLHF. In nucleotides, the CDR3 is TGCGCCAGCAGCCAAGATAAAGCCATGGGGTATAATTCACCCCTCCACTTT.

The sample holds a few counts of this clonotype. CDR3 loop: CAWSAGLAATQYF. CDR3 DNA sequence: TGTGCCTGGAGTGCCGGACTAGCGGCGACCCAGTACTTC. The chain has TRBV30 and TRBJ2-5; the match to TRBD2 covers 10 bases. Germline V CDR1 and CDR2: GTSNPN, SVGIG (reference sequence). The CDR3 is 13 residues long. The trim removed 1 base at V and 7 bases at J, leaving 3 bases unmatched.

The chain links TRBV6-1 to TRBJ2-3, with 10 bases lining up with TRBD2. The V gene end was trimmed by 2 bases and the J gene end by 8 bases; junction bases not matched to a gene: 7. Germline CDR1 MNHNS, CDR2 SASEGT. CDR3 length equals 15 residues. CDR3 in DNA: TGTGCCAGCAGTGAAATGGCGGTAGCGGGAGGTACGCAGTATTTT. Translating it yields CASSEMAVAGGTQYF.

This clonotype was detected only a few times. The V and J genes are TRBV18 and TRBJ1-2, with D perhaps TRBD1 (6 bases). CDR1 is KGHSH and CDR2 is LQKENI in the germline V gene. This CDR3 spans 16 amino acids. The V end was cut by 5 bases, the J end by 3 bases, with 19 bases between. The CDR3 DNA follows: TGTGCCAGCTCAGCCTTAACAGTACCAGGGGACTATGGCTACACCTTC. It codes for CASSALTVPGDYGYTF.

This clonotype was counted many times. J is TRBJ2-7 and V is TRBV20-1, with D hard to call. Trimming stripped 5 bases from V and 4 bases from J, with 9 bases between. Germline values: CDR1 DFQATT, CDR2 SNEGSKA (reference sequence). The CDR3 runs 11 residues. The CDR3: CSASTDYEQYF. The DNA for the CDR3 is TGCAGTGCTTCGACTGATTACGAGCAGTACTTC.

CDR3 in amino acids: CASSQASGTWDGYTF. The DNA for the CDR3 is TGTGCCAGCAGCCAAGCATCCGGGACCTGGGATGGCTACACCTTC. The V gene is TRBV3-1, the J gene TRBJ1-2, with D possibly being TRBD1 (5 bases). The CDR3 loop spans 15 amino acids. Germline V gene sequence: CDR1 LGHDT, CDR2 YNNKEL (reference sequence). The ends were cut back, 1 base at V and 6 bases at J, with 15 bases in the middle.

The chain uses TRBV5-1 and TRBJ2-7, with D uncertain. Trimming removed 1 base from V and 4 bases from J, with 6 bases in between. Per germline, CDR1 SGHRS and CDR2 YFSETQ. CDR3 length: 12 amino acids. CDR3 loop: CASSLNQYEQYF. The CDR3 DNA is TGCGCCAGCAGCTTGAATCAGTACGAGCAGTACTTC.

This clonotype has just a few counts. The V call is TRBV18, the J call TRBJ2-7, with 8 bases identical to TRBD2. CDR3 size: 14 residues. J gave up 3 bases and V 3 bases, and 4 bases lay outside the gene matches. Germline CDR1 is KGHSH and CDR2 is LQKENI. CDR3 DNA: TGTGCCAGCTCACCGGCTAGCGGGCGCTACGAGCAGTACTTC. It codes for CASSPASGRYEQYF.

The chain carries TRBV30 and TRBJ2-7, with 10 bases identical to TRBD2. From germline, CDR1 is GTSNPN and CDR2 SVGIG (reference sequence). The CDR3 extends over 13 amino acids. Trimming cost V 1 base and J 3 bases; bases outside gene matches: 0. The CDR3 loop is CAWSGTSGYEQYF. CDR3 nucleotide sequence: TGTGCCTGGAGTGGGACTAGCGGCTACGAGCAGTACTTC.

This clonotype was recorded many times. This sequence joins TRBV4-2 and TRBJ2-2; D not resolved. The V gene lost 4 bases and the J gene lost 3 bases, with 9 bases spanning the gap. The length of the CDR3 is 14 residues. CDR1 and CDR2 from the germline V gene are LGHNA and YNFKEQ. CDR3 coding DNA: TGTGCCAGCAGCCTCTCATCACACACCGGGGAGCTGTTTTTT. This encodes CASSLSSHTGELFF.

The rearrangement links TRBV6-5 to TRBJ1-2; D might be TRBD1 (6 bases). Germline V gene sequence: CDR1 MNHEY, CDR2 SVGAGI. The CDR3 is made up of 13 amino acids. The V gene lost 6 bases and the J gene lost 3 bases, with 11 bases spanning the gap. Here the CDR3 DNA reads TGTGCCAGCAGACGGCGACAGGACTATGGCTACACCTTC. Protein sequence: CASRRRQDYGYTF.

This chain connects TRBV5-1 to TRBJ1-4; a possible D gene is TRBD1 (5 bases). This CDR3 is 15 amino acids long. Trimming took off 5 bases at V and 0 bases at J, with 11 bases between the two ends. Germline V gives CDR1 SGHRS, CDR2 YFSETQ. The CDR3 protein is CASSLTEATNEKLFF. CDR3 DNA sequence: TGCGCCAGCAGTTTGACAGAAGCAACTAATGAAAAACTGTTTTTT.